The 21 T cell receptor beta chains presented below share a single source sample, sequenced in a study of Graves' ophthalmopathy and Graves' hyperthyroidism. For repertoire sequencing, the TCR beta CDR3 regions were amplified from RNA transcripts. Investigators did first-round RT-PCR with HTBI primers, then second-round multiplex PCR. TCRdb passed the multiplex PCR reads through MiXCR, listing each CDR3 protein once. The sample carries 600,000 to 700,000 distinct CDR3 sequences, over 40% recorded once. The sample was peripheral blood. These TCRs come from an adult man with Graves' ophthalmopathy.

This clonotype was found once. For the CDR3, the DNA is TGTGCCAGCACCGGTCGGGGGGCCAACGTCCTGACTTTC. This encodes CASTGRGANVLTF. The chain links TRBV7-9 to TRBJ2-6, with D unresolved. The CDR3 length is 13 residues. Per the germline V gene, CDR1 is SEHNR and CDR2 is FQNEAQ (reference sequence). Trimming pared 7 bases from V and 4 bases from J, leaving 8 bases between.

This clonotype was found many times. The DNA of the CDR3 is TGTGCCAGCAATGCGGGACAGAACTATGGCTACACCTTC. The encoded protein is CASNAGQNYGYTF. This sequence joins TRBV2 and TRBJ1-2, with 7 nucleotides matching TRBD1. V trimming: 7 bases; J trimming: 2 bases; junction bases outside the gene matches: 4. The V gene's germline CDR1 is SNHLY and CDR2 FYNNEI. There are 13 residues in the CDR3.

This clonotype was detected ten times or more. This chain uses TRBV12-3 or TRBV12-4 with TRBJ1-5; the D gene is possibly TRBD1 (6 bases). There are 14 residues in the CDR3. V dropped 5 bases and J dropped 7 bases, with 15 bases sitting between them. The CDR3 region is CASSQPGHEQPQHF. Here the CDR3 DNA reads TGTGCCAGCAGTCAACCGGGACACGAGCAGCCCCAGCATTTT.

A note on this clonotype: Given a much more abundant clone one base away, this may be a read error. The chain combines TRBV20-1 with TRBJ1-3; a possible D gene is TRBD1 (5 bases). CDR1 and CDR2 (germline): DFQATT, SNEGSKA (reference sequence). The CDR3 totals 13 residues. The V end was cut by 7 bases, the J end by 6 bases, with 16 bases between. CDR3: CSVRPGTENTIYF. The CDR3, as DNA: TGCAGTGTGCGTCCGGGGACTGAAAACACCATATATTTT.

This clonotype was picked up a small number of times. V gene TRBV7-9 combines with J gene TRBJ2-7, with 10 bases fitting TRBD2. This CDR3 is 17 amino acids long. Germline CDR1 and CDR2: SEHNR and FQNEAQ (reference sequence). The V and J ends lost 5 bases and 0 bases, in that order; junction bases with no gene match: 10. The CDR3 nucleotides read TGTGCCAGCAGCCAAGAGTTAGCGGGAGGCTTCTCCTACGAGCAGTACTTC. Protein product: CASSQELAGGFSYEQYF.

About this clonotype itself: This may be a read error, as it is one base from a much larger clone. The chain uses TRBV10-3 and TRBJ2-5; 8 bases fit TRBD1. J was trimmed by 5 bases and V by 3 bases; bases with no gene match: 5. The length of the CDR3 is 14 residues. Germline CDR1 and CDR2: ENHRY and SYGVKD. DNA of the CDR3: TGTGCCATCAGTGATCGACAGGGGTCGGAGACCCAGTACTTC. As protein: CAISDRQGSETQYF.

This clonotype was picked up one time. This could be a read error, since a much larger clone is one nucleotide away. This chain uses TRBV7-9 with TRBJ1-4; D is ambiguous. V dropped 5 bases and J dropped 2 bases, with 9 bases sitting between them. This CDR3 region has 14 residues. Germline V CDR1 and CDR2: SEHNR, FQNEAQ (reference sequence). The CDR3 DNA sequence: TGTGCCAGCAGCGCGGGTAATACTAATGAAAAACTGTTTTTT. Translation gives CASSAGNTNEKLFF.

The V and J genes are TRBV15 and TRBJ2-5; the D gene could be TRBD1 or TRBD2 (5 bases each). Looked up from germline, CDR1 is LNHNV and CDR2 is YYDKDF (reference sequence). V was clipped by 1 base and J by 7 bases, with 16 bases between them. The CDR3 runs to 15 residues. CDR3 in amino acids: CATSRVGTGRWTQYF. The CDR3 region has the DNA TGTGCCACCAGCAGAGTTGGGACGGGCCGCTGGACCCAGTACTTC.

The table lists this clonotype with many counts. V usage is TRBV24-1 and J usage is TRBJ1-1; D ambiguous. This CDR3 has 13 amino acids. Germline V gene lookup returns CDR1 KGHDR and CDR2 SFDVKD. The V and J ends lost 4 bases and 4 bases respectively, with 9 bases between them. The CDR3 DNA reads TGTGCCACCAGTGACTCAGAATCCACTGAAGCTTTCTTT. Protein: CATSDSESTEAFF.

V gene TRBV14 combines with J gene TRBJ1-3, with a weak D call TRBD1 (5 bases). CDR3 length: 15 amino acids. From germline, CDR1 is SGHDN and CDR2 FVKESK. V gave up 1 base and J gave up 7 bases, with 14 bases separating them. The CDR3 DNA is TGTGCCAGCAGCCAAGCCAGGGCTGGTGGGAACACCATATATTTT. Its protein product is CASSQARAGGNTIYF.

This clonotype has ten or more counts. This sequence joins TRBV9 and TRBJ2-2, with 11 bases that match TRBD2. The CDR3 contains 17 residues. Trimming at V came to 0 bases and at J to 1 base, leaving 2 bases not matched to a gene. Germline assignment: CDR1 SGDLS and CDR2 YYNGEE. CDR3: CASSVGLAGGNTGELFF. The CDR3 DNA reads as TGTGCCAGCAGCGTAGGGCTAGCGGGAGGGAACACCGGGGAGCTGTTTTTT.

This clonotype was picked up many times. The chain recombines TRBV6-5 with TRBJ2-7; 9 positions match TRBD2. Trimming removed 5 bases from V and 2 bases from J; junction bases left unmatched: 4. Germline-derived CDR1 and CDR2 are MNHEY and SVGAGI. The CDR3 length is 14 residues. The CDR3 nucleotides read TGTGCCAGCAGTCAAGCGGGGGGAACCTACGAGCAGTACTTC. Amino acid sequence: CASSQAGGTYEQYF.

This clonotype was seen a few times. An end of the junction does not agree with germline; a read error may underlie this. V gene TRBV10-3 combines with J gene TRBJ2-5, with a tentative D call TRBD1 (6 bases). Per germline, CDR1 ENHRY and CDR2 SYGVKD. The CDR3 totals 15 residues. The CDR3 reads CASSEVAGAGETQYF. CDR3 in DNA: TGTGCCAGCAGTGAAGTTGCAGGGGCGGGAGAGACCCAGTACTTC.

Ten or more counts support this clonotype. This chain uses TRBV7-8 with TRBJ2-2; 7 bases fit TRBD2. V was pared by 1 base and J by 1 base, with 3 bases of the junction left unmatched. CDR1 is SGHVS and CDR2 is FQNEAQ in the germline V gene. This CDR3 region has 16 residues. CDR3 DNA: TGTGCCAGCAGCTTAGTCGGGGGGTTGAACACCGGGGAGCTGTTTTTT. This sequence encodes CASSLVGGLNTGELFF. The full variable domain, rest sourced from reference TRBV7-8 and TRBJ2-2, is GAGVSQSPRYKVAKRGQDVALRCDPISGHVSLFWYQQALGQGPEFLTYFQNEAQLDKSGLPSDRFFAERPEGSVSTLKIQRTQQEDSAVYLCASSLVGGLNTGELFFGEGSRLTVL.

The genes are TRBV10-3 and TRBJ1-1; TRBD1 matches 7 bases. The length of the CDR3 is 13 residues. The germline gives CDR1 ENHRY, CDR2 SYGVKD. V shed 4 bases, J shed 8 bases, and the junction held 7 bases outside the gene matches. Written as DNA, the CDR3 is TGTGCCATCAGTGGGGCCGGGACAGAGGAAGCTTTCTTT. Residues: CAISGAGTEEAFF.

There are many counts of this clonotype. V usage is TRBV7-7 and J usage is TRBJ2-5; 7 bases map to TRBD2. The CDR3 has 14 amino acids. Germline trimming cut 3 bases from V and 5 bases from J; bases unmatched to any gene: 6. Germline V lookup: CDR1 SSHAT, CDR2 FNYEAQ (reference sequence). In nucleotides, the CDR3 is TGTGCCAGCAGCTTCAGCGGGGTAGGCGAGACCCAGTACTTC. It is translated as CASSFSGVGETQYF.

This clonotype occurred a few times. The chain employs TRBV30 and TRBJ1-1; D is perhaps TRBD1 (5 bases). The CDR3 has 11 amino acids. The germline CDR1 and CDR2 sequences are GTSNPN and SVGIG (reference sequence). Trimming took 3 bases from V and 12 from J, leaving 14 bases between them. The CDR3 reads CAWRRQPGSFF. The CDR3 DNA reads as TGTGCCTGGAGGAGACAGCCGGGATCTTTCTTT.

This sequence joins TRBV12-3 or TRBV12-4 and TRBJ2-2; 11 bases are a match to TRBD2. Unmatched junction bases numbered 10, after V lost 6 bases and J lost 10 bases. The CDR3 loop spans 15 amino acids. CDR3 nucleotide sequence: TGTGCCAGCAGCCAACTAGCGGGAGTTGCAGAGGAGCTGTTTTTT. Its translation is CASSQLAGVAEELFF.

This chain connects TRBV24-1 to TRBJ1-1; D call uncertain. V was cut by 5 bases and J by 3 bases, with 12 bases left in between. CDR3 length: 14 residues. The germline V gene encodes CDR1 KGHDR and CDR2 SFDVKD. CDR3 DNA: TGTGCCACCAGTGCTAGAGATCGGGACACTGAAGCTTTCTTT. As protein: CATSARDRDTEAFF.

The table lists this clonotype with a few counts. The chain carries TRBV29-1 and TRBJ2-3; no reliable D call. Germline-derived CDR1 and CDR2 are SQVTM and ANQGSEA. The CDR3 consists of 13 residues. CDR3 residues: CTSAPHAGDTQYF. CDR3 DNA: TGCACCTCTGCCCCTCACGCCGGGGATACGCAGTATTTT.

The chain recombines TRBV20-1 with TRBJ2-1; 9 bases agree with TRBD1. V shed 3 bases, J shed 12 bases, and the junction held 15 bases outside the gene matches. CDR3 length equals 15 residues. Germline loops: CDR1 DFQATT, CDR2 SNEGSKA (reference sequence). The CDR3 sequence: CSASLGTGYFTRQFF. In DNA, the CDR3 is TGCAGTGCTAGTCTCGGGACAGGGTATTTTACTCGGCAGTTCTTC.